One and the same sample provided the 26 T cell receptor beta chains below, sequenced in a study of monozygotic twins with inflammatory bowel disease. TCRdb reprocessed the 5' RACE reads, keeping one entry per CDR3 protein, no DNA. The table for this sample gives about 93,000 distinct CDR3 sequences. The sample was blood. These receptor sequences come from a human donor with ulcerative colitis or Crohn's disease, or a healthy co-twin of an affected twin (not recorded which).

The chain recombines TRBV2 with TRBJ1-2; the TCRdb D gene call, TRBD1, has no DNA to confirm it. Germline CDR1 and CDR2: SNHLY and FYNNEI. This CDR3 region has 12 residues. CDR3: CASSGQGYGYTF. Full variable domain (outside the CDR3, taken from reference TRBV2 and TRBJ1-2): EPEVTQTPSHQVTQMGQEVILRCVPISNHLYFYWYRQILGQKVEFLVSFYNNEISEKSEIFDDQFSVERPDGSNFTLKIRSTKLEDSAMYFCASSGQGYGYTFGSGTRLTVV.

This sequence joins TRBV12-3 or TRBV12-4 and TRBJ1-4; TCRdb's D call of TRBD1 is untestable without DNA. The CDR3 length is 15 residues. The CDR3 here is CASSLGPETNEKLFF.

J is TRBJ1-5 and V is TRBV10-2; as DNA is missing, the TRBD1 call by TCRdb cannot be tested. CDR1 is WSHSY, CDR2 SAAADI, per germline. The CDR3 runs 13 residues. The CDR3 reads CASRDDRPQPQHF.

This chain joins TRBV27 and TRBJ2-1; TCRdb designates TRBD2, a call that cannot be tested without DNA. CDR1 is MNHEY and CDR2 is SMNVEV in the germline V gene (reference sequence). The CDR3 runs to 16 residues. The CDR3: CASSVGAGSSYNEQFF.

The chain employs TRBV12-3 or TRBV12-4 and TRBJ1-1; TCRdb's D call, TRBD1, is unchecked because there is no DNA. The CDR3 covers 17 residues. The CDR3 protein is CASSLAGGVGLNTEAFF.

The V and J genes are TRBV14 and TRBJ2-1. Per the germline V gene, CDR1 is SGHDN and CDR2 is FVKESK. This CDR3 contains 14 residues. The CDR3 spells CASSSTTHYNEQFF.

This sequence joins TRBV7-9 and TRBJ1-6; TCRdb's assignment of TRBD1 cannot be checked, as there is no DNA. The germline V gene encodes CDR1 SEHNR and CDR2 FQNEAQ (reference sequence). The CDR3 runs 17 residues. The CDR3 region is CASSLSPPIRGNSPLHF.

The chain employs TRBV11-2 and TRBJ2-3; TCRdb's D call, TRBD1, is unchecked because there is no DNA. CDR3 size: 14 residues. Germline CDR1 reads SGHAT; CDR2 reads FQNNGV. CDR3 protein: CASSSQGAPDTQYF.

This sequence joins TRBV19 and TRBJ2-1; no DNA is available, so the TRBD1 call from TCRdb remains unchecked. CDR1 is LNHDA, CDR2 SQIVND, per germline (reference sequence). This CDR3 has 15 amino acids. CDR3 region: CASTARGGTYNEQFF.

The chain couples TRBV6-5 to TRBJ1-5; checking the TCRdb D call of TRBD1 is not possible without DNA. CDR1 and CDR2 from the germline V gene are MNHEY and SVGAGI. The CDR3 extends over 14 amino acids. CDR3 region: CASSYGGHNQPQHF.

The CDR3 reads CASSLLDPYEQYF. The chain has TRBV5-1 and TRBJ2-7. From germline, CDR1 is SGHRS and CDR2 YFSETQ. This CDR3 contains 13 residues. Full variable domain (outside the CDR3, taken from reference TRBV5-1 and TRBJ2-7): KAGVTQTPRYLIKTRGQQVTLSCSPISGHRSVSWYQQTPGQGLQFLFEYFSETQRNKGNFPGRFSGRQFSNSRSEMNVSTLELGDSALYLCASSLLDPYEQYFGPGTRLTVT.

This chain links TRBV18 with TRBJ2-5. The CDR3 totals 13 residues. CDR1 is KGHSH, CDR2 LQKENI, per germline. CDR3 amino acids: CASSPQRGEIQYF.

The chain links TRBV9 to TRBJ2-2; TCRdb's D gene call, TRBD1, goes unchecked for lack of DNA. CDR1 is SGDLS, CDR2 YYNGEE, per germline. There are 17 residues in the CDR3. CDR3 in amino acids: CASSAGGTPKATGELFF.

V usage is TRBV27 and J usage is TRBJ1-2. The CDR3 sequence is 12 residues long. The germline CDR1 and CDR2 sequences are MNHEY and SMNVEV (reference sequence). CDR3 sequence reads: CASSSRNHGYTF.

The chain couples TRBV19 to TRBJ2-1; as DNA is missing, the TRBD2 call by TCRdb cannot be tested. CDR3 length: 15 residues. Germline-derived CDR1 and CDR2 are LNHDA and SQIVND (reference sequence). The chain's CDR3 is CASRKAGSSYNEQFF.

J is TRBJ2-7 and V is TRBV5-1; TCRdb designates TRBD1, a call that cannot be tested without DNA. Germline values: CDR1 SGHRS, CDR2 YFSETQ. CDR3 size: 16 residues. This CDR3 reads CASSRSGTSQFYEQYF.

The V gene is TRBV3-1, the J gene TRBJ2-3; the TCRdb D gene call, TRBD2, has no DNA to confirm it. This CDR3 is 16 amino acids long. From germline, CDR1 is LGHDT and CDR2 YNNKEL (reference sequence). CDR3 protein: CASSQNKRGGSDTQYF.

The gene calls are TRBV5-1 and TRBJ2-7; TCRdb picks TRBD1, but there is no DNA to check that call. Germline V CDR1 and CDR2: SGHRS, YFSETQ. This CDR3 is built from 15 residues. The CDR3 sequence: CASSTYRAGKYEQYF. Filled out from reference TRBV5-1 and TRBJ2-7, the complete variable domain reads KAGVTQTPRYLIKTRGQQVTLSCSPISGHRSVSWYQQTPGQGLQFLFEYFSETQRNKGNFPGRFSGRQFSNSRSEMNVSTLELGDSALYLCASSTYRAGKYEQYFGPGTRLTVT.

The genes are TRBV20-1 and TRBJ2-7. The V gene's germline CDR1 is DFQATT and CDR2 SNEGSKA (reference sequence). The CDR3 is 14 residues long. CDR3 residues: CSGQESLRPYEQYF.

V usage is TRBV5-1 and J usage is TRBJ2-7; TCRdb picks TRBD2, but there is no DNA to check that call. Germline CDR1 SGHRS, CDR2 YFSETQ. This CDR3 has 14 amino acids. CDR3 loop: CASRQGTTAYEQYF.

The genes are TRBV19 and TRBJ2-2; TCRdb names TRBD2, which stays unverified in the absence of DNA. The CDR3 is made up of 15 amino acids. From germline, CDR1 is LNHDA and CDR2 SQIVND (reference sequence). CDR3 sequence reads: CASNEGSANTGELFF.

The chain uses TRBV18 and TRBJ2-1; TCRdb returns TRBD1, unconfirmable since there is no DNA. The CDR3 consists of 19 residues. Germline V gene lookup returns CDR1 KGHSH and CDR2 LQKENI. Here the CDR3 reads CASSSFMRTQGAFYNEQFF. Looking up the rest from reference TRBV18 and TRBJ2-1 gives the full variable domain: NAGVMQNPRHLVRRRGQEARLRCSPMKGHSHVYWYRQLPEEGLKFMVYLQKENIIDESGMPKERFSAEFPKEGPSILRIQQVVRGDSAAYFCASSSFMRTQGAFYNEQFFGPGTRLTVL.

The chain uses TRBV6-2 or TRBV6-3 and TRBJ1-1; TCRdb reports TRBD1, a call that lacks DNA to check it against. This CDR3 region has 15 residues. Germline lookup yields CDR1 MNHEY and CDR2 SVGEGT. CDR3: CASRPWDRGDTEAFF.

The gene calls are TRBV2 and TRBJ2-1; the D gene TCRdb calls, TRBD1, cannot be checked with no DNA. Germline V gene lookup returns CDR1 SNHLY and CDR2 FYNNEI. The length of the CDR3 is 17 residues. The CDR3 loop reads CASYPGRGGHPLDEQFF.

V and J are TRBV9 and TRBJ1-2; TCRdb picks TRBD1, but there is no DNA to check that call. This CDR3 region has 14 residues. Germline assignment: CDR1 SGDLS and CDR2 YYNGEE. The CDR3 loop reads CASSPGGQSHGYTF.

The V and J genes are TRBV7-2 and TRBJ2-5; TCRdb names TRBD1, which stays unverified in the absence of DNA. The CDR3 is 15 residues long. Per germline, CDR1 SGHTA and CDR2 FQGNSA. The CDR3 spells CASTSAGQPQETQYF. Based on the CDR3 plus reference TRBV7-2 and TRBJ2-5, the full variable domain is GAGVSQSPSNKVTEKGKDVELRCDPISGHTALYWYRQSLGQGLEFLIYFQGNSAPDKSGLPSDRFSAERTGGSVSTLTIQRTQQEDSAVYLCASTSAGQPQETQYFGPGTRLLVL.